Reported below is one T cell receptor (beta chain). What it binds is unknown. TCRdb re-derived calls from the reads in MiXCR, one entry per CDR3 protein. Of about 920,000 distinct CDR3 sequences in the sample, about a third were seen once. This record belongs to a study of T cell repertoires in cytomegalovirus infection. Background on the study: Alongside well-studied HLA-B-restricted CMV epitopes, recently identified HLA-C-restricted CMV epitopes were also used. Public TCR beta signatures provided an indication of both CMV infection and a matching HLA type.

This CDR3 has 16 residues. Germline assignment: CDR1 SEHNR and CDR2 FQNEAQ (reference sequence). The V end was cut by 4 bases, the J end by 0 bases, with 13 bases between. Whole-study findings and limits: HLA-C-restricted CMV clonotypes gave the most frequent clonotype in two of eight donors. Frequencies of public TCR beta families were cumulated, and this identified carriers of CMV plus the relevant HLA.

The input for sequencing was cultured CD8+ T cells from PBMCs, taken from culture after CMV antigen stimulation. The rearrangement uses TRBV7-9 and TRBJ1-5; no clear D gene. The sequence came from a human donor in good health (CMV status not recorded). Some clones in this sample may be carry-over from other donors' samples. The CDR3 DNA follows: TGTGCCAGCAGCTCCCCCGGCCTTGATAGCAATCAGCCCCAGCATTTT. Its translation: CASSSPGLDSNQPQHF.